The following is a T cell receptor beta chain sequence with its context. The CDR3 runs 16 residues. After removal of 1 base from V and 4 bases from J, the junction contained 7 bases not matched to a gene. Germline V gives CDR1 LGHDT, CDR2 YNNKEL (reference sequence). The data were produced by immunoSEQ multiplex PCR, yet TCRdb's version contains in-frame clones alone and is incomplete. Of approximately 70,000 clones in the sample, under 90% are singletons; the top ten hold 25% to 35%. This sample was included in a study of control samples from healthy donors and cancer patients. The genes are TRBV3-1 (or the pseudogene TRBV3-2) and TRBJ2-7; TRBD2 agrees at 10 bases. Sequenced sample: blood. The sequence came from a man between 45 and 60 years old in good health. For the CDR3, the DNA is TGTGCCAGCAGCCAAGGTAATAGCGGGGGGTCTTACGAGCAGTACTTC. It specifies CASSQGNSGGSYEQYF.